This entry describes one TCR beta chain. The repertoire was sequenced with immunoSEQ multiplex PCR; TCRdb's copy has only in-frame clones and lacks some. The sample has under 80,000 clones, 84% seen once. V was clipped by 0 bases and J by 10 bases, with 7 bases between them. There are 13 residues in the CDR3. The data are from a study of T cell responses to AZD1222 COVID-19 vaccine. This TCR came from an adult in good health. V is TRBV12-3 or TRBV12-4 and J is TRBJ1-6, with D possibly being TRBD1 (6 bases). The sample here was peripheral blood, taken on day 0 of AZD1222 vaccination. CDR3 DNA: TGTGCCAGCAGTTTAGCAGGGGGATCACCCCTCCACTTT. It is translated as CASSLAGGSPLHF.